One sample yielded the 30 T cell receptor beta chains listed below, sequenced in a study of T cell responses to AZD1222 COVID-19 vaccine. Assay: immunoSEQ multiplex PCR; the TCRdb copy retains only in-frame clones and omits some. The sample holds 160,000 or so clones, 88% seen once. This specimen consisted of peripheral blood, obtained after recovery from COVID-19. Source of these receptors: an adult who had recovered from COVID-19.

The V and J genes are TRBV6-5 and TRBJ1-2; D gene uncertain. Trimming removed 6 bases at V and 8 bases at J, with 13 bases between. The CDR3 is 12 amino acids. Per the germline V gene, CDR1 is MNHEY and CDR2 is SVGAGI. This CDR3 reads CASRIEMGGYTF. In nucleotides, the CDR3 is TGTGCCAGCAGGATTGAGATGGGGGGCTACACCTTC.

The V and J genes are TRBV6-4 and TRBJ1-1; 7 bases are a match to TRBD1. The CDR3 contains 14 residues. Germline loops: CDR1 MRHNA, CDR2 SNTAGT. V trimming: 2 bases; J trimming: 7 bases; junction bases outside the gene matches: 7. CDR3 protein: CASSDRGLLSEAFF. In nucleotides, the CDR3 is TGTGCCAGCAGTGACAGGGGGCTCCTAAGTGAAGCTTTCTTT.

The chain carries TRBV29-1 and TRBJ1-4; no clear D. The CDR3 length is 12 residues. Germline loops: CDR1 SQVTM, CDR2 ANQGSEA. Trimming stripped 4 bases from V and 8 bases from J, with 11 bases between. The CDR3 coding sequence is TGCAGCGTTGGATGGACTTCGGAAAAACTGTTTTTT. Protein product: CSVGWTSEKLFF.

The chain is built from TRBV5-1 and TRBJ1-1; the D is unclear. The CDR3 covers 13 residues. Germline-derived CDR1 and CDR2 are SGHRS and YFSETQ. V gave up 0 bases and J gave up 5 bases, with 8 bases separating them. CDR3 DNA sequence: TGCGCCAGCAGCTTGGAGACAATTACTGAAGCTTTCTTT. It is translated as CASSLETITEAFF.

This chain joins TRBV19 and TRBJ2-5, with a tentative D call TRBD1 (5 bases). CDR1 is LNHDA, CDR2 SQIVND, per germline (reference sequence). V lost 0 bases, J lost 3 bases, and 8 bases lay in between. The CDR3 spans 14 residues. The CDR3 DNA reads TGTGCCAGTAGTATAGATTCCAGGGAAGAGACCCAGTACTTC. Encoded protein: CASSIDSREETQYF.

The V gene is TRBV7-2, the J gene TRBJ2-1, with TRBD2 as a possible D gene (6 bases). Trimming took 11 bases from V and 0 from J, leaving 11 bases between them. This CDR3 contains 13 residues. Looked up from germline, CDR1 is SGHTA and CDR2 is FQGNSA. The chain's CDR3 is CTERRGSYNEQFF. The DNA for the CDR3 is TGTACCGAGAGGAGGGGCTCCTACAATGAGCAGTTCTTC.

V is TRBV7-9 and J is TRBJ2-5; D tentatively reads TRBD1 or TRBD2 (5 bases each). The CDR3 totals 16 residues. Germline V gives CDR1 SEHNR, CDR2 FQNEAQ (reference sequence). Between the trimmed V and J ends, which lost 7 bases and 5 bases, there was a span of 23 bases. The CDR3 DNA follows: TGTGCCAGCACCCGCCCCGGCTGGGGCACGGGGGAGACCCAGTACTTC. It yields the protein CASTRPGWGTGETQYF.

The CDR3 reads CASSQNAQGDQPQHF. DNA for the CDR3: TGTGCCAGCAGCCAAAATGCGCAGGGCGATCAGCCCCAGCATTTT. V is TRBV3-1 (or the pseudogene TRBV3-2) and J is TRBJ1-5; D possibly corresponds to TRBD1 (5 bases). Trimming left V 2 bases short and J 5 bases short, with 13 bases between. CDR3 length: 15 residues. CDR1 and CDR2 (germline): LGHDT, YNNKEL (reference sequence).

The chain uses TRBV7-9 and TRBJ2-7; D gene ambiguous. The length of the CDR3 is 14 residues. The ends were cut back, 1 base at V and 0 bases at J, with 7 bases in the middle. The V gene's germline CDR1 is SEHNR and CDR2 FQNEAQ (reference sequence). The CDR3 is CASSLGPASYEQYF. The CDR3 bases are TGTGCCAGCAGCTTAGGTCCGGCCTCCTACGAGCAGTACTTC.

This clone was seen just once. The sample contains more than one DNA sequence encoding this CDR3. The chain is built from TRBV5-1 and TRBJ2-1, with 10 bases that match TRBD2. The CDR3 contains 14 residues. CDR1 and CDR2 from the germline V gene are SGHRS and YFSETQ. V gave up 3 bases and J gave up 4 bases; unmatched junction bases: 1. The CDR3 loop reads CASSSSGGYNEQFF. As DNA, the CDR3 is TGCGCCAGCAGCTCTAGCGGGGGTTACAATGAGCAGTTCTTC.

This chain connects TRBV2 to TRBJ1-2, with D possibly matching TRBD1 (6 bases). CDR1 and CDR2 (germline): SNHLY, FYNNEI. V was cut by 7 bases and J by 4 bases, with 16 bases left in between. The CDR3 consists of 14 residues. CDR3 in DNA: TGTGCCAGCAAGACCACAGGGAGCGGCTATGGCTACACCTTC. It specifies CASKTTGSGYGYTF.

CDR3 sequence: CASNGGVGTGRSAQYF. CDR3 DNA sequence: TGCGCCAGCAACGGGGGAGTGGGGACAGGGAGGTCAGCGCAGTATTTT. The chain carries TRBV5-1 and TRBJ2-3; 9 bases agree with TRBD1. Germline V gene lookup returns CDR1 SGHRS and CDR2 YFSETQ. This CDR3 region has 16 residues. Trimming took 6 bases from V and 10 from J; bases not matched to a gene: 18.

The chain carries TRBV5-1 and TRBJ2-1; possibly TRBD1 for D (5 bases). The V end lost 0 bases, the J end lost 10 bases, and 8 bases lay between the germline ends. In germline, CDR1 is SGHRS, CDR2 YFSETQ. The CDR3 length is 12 residues. The CDR3 is CASSLEGVEQFF. The CDR3 coding sequence is TGCGCCAGCAGCTTGGAAGGGGTAGAGCAGTTCTTC.

The chain has TRBV4-3 and TRBJ1-2; 10 bases match TRBD1. Germline CDR1 is LGHNA and CDR2 is YSLEER. The V gene end was trimmed by 2 bases and the J gene end by 0 bases; junction bases not matched to a gene: 6. The CDR3 runs to 17 residues. CDR3 residues: CASSQTRQGAPNYGYTF. The CDR3, as DNA: TGCGCCAGCAGCCAAACCAGACAGGGGGCACCTAACTATGGCTACACCTTC.

V and J are TRBV19 and TRBJ2-7; TRBD1 matches 8 bases. CDR3 size: 16 residues. Unmatched junction bases numbered 10, after V lost 4 bases and J lost 2 bases. Germline V gives CDR1 LNHDA, CDR2 SQIVND (reference sequence). DNA of the CDR3: TGTGCCAGTAGTACAATACCCGGACAGGGACCCTACGAGCAGTACTTC. Translation gives CASSTIPGQGPYEQYF.

The chain combines TRBV4-2 with TRBJ1-1, with 7 bases that match TRBD1. Trimming cost V 3 bases and J 4 bases; bases outside gene matches: 8. Germline assignment: CDR1 LGHNA and CDR2 YNFKEQ. CDR3 length: 15 residues. The CDR3 region is CASSHPGQASTEAFF. CDR3 bases: TGTGCCAGCAGCCACCCAGGACAGGCGAGCACTGAAGCTTTCTTT.

This clone has only one observation. The chain carries TRBV11-3 and TRBJ2-2, with D maybe TRBD2 (7 bases). CDR1 SGHNT and CDR2 YENEEA come from the germline V gene. This CDR3 is built from 14 residues. The ends were cut back, 5 bases at V and 4 bases at J, with 11 bases in the middle. The CDR3 DNA reads TGTGCCAGCAGCAACAGGGAGGGCACCGGGGAGCTGTTTTTT. This gives the protein CASSNREGTGELFF. The full variable domain, completed using reference TRBV11-3 and TRBJ2-2, is EAGVVQSPRYKIIEKKQPVAFWCNPISGHNTLYWYLQNLGQGPELLIRYENEEAVDDSQLPKDRFSAERLKGVDSTLKIQPAELGDSAVYLCASSNREGTGELFFGEGSRLTVL.

The rearrangement links TRBV2 to TRBJ1-1; D unresolved. CDR1 and CDR2 (germline): SNHLY, FYNNEI. The CDR3 extends over 13 amino acids. Trimming stripped 4 bases from V and 4 bases from J, with 10 bases between. The CDR3 reads CASSALIGTEAFF. The DNA for the CDR3 is TGTGCCAGCAGTGCCCTCATTGGCACTGAAGCTTTCTTT.

This clone has just a few counts. J is TRBJ2-7 and V is TRBV7-2, with 9 bases identical to TRBD1. J lost 9 bases, V lost 5 bases, and 17 bases had no gene match. Germline V gene data show CDR1 as SGHTA and CDR2 as FQGNSA. The CDR3 sequence is 16 residues long. CDR3 sequence reads: CASSPLGQGASSGQYF. The CDR3 DNA follows: TGTGCCAGCAGCCCTCTGGGACAGGGAGCCTCTAGTGGGCAGTACTTC.

In its sample, this clone was seen a few times. The chain recombines TRBV5-1 with TRBJ2-1, with TRBD1 as a possible D gene (7 bases). The V gene's germline CDR1 is SGHRS and CDR2 YFSETQ. CDR3 length: 17 amino acids. V lost 3 bases, J lost 0 bases, and 16 bases lay in between. The CDR3 region is CASSSPPGGSSYNEQFF. The DNA for the CDR3 is TGCGCCAGCAGCTCCCCCCCAGGGGGGAGCTCCTACAATGAGCAGTTCTTC.

V gene TRBV7-3 combines with J gene TRBJ2-3, with 8 bases that match TRBD2. J was trimmed by 5 bases and V by 6 bases; bases with no gene match: 10. There are 15 residues in the CDR3. The V gene's germline CDR1 is SGHTA and CDR2 FQGTGA. The CDR3 nucleotides are TGTGCCAGCAGGGCAGCGGGAGTCGGAGAAGATACGCAGTATTTT. Protein sequence: CASRAAGVGEDTQYF.

CDR3 in amino acids: CASCLAPAYNEQFF. The CDR3 DNA reads TGTGCCAGCTGCTTGGCCCCCGCCTACAATGAGCAGTTCTTC. The chain joins TRBV28 to TRBJ2-1, with D hard to call. CDR3 length equals 14 residues. Trimming stripped 8 bases from V and 2 bases from J, with 13 bases between. CDR1 is MDHEN, CDR2 SYDVKM, per germline.

The chain joins TRBV5-1 to TRBJ1-1; D uncertain. CDR1 is SGHRS, CDR2 YFSETQ, per germline. Trimming stripped 0 bases from V and 4 bases from J, with 10 bases between. The CDR3 is 14 amino acids. This CDR3 is CASSLAQEGTEAFF. The CDR3, as DNA: TGCGCCAGCAGCTTGGCACAAGAAGGCACTGAAGCTTTCTTT.

The table lists this clone with a count of one. The chain links TRBV19 to TRBJ1-5; tentative D call: TRBD1 (5 bases). The CDR3 runs to 14 residues. Germline V lookup: CDR1 LNHDA, CDR2 SQIVND (reference sequence). CDR3 in amino acids: CAGGRGTSNQPQHF. The CDR3 nucleotides are TGTGCTGGGGGTAGAGGGACGAGCAATCAGCCCCAGCATTTT.

The gene calls are TRBV5-1 and TRBJ2-7, with TRBD2 matching over 14 bases. The CDR3 sequence is 17 residues long. The germline gives CDR1 SGHRS, CDR2 YFSETQ. V was pared by 3 bases and J by 1 base, with 6 bases of the junction left unmatched. The CDR3 DNA reads TGCGCCAGCAGCTCGAGGGGACTAGCGGGAGAATCCTACGAGCAGTACTTC. Protein product: CASSSRGLAGESYEQYF. Filled out from reference TRBV5-1 and TRBJ2-7, the complete variable domain reads KAGVTQTPRYLIKTRGQQVTLSCSPISGHRSVSWYQQTPGQGLQFLFEYFSETQRNKGNFPGRFSGRQFSNSRSEMNVSTLELGDSALYLCASSSRGLAGESYEQYFGPGTRLTVT.

The chain carries TRBV7-6 and TRBJ2-7; D call uncertain. Germline V gene data show CDR1 as SGHVS and CDR2 as FNYEAQ. CDR3 size: 14 residues. V lost 0 bases and J 0 bases, leaving 6 bases between the germline ends. As DNA, the CDR3 is TGTGCCAGCAGCTTAGCCCGGAGCTCCTACGAGCAGTACTTC. This sequence encodes CASSLARSSYEQYF.

This chain links TRBV19 with TRBJ1-4, with unresolved D. CDR1 is LNHDA, CDR2 SQIVND, per germline (reference sequence). CDR3 length equals 14 residues. V lost 7 bases, J lost 5 bases, and 14 bases lay in between. In nucleotides, the CDR3 is TGTGCCAGTAATGGATTCTCCAAGAATGAAAAACTGTTTTTT. This gives the protein CASNGFSKNEKLFF. Together with reference TRBV19 and TRBJ1-4, the CDR3 gives the full variable domain: DGGITQSPKYLFRKEGQNVTLSCEQNLNHDAMYWYRQDPGQGLRLIYYSQIVNDFQKGDIAEGYSVSREKKESFPLTVTSAQKNPTAFYLCASNGFSKNEKLFFGSGTQLSVL.

This chain connects TRBV19 to TRBJ1-1; D not resolved. The CDR3 has 16 residues. V shed 4 bases and J shed 1 base, with 16 bases lying between them. The germline V gene has CDR1 LNHDA and CDR2 SQIVND (reference sequence). The CDR3 coding sequence is TGTGCCAGTAGTACTATCAAAGGACGGGGGAACACTGAAGCTTTCTTT. The encoded protein is CASSTIKGRGNTEAFF.

The V gene is TRBV27, the J gene TRBJ2-6; TRBD2 might be the D (6 bases). CDR1 is MNHEY, CDR2 SMNVEV, per germline (reference sequence). The V end was cut by 2 bases, the J end by 0 bases, with 11 bases between. The CDR3 runs to 17 residues. The CDR3 here is CASSLEGGNSGANVLTF. CDR3 coding DNA: TGTGCCAGCAGTTTAGAGGGCGGGAACTCTGGGGCCAACGTCCTGACTTTC.

This chain joins TRBV27 and TRBJ2-7; the D is unclear. The V gene's germline CDR1 is MNHEY and CDR2 SMNVEV (reference sequence). V shed 6 bases and J shed 12 bases, with 18 bases lying between them. There are 12 residues in the CDR3. The CDR3 region is CASSPDRIILYF. The CDR3 nucleotides are TGTGCCAGCAGCCCCGACCGGATTATTCTGTACTTC.